This T cell receptor (beta chain) was obtained from a study of vaccination and CD4 T cells after COVID-19 (dated by TCRdb to about 2022). Some background on the complete study: The convalescent cohort included six males and four females, with two Hispanic individuals, seven Caucasians, two Asians and one multiracial person. Participants got two doses of the Pfizer-BioNTech BNT162b2 vaccine (n=8) or two doses of the Moderna mRNA-1273 vaccine (n=2). Post-COVID blood samples were collected from convalescent patients a median of approximately 100 days after diagnosis, with a range of about 35 to 180 days. Post-vaccine blood samples were collected a median of about 66 days after the second vaccine dose, ranging from roughly 12 to 250 days. The cultures were stimulated with overlapping spike peptide pools from SARS-CoV-2 and from the common cold coronaviruses HCoV-NL63, HCoV-OC43 and HCoV-229E. In control cultures, a CEFX viral epitope pool was used as positive control, an HIV-1 Nef peptide pool was used as negative control, or no peptide was added. In roughly eleven COVID-19 convalescent patients and a few infection-naive healthy vaccine recipients, the spike-specific CD4+ TCR repertoire before mRNA vaccination was compared with the repertoire after mRNA vaccination.

What the research found in general, with its limitations: In convalescent patients, a median roughly 85% of post-vaccine SARS-CoV-2-reactive clones were detected only after vaccination, suggesting vaccine-specific priming. The study included relatively few convalescent patients and did not analyze early timepoints after natural infection. Although the median number of SARS-CoV-2-reactive clonotypes went up from around 19 after infection to around 40 after vaccination, the increase was not significant. Of the vaccine-specific clones in convalescent patients, 304 of 307, or nearly all, reacted only to SARS-CoV-2 spike and did not cross-react with common cold coronaviruses.

This sample's treatment or condition label indicates: approximately 9-day PBMC culture with coronavirus spike peptide pools or control peptides (ViraFEST assay). The study used the ViraFEST assay, which expanded antigen-specific T cells with peptide pools and then identified expanded clonotypes by TCR sequencing. Negative nucleocapsid antibody tests before and after vaccination confirmed that the healthy vaccine recipients had no prior SARS-CoV-2 infection. PBMCs were cultured at 1.5 million to 2.5 million per well in IMDM supplemented with 5% human AB serum and around 9.5 IU/ml IL-2, with approximately 10 ug/ml peptide pools added. On days 3 and 7, half of the culture medium was replaced with fresh IL-2-containing medium. Once the cells had been in culture for about 10 days, the EasySep CD4+ T cell isolation kit was used to isolate CD4+ T cells by negative selection. Ficoll-Paque Plus gradient centrifugation was used to isolate PBMCs from whole blood, and the isolated PBMCs were then either used fresh or cryopreserved at -140C. Triplicate wells were generally used for each culture condition.

In the case of this clonotype: Its antigen is still unknown. Base qualities were left out, and no much larger clone turns up one base away.

Library preparation used PCR. TCR sequencing of DNA from cultured CD4+ T cells used the Oncomine TCR Beta short-read assay at the Johns Hopkins FTIC core. Genomic DNA was extracted from the cultured CD4+ T cells with the QIAamp micro DNA kit. Oncomine TCR Beta libraries from cultured CD4+ T cells were pooled using unique dual indexes and sequenced on an Illumina iSeq 100. Per the source publication's procedure: Non-productive sequences were removed, and CDR3s not starting with C, not ending with F or W, or shorter than 7 amino acids were discarded. Antigen-specific clonotypes were identified using the MANAFEST web application through comparison of peptide-stimulated wells with reference and other culture wells. An FDR below 0.05, an odds ratio above 5, and a productive frequency above 0.1% in at least two of three replicate wells were required for clones to be considered positive. A clonotype counted as cross-reactive if it showed significant expansion both in the SARS-CoV-2 spike wells and in at least one common cold coronavirus spike condition. Similarity between CDR3 sequences was evaluated in R version 3.6.1 using Levenshtein distances (stringdist) and unrooted phylogenetic trees (ape). Using fastp at Q25 and MiXCR, TCRdb reprocessed the public reads and kept productive beta chains. Here each entry gathers all rows of one CDR3 protein and keeps the most common genes and DNA. V and J calls and clone size were set by TCRdb, not the authors. In all, the sample holds 14,000 to 15,000 distinct CDR3 sequences, and 75% to 80% of those were seen once. The top ten clones comprise approximately 9.9% of the sample.

This TCR was sampled from a human donor who received a COVID-19 vaccine. The sequenced sample was CD4+ T cells from blood, cultured in vitro, obtained after SARS-CoV-2 vaccination.

The sequence in DNA is TGTGCCAGCAGTGCCATATACCAAGACCACAAAAACTATGGCTACACCTTC. This translates into CASSAIYQDHKNYGYTF. The chain was built from TRBV6-1 and TRBJ1-2; no D segment can be confidently identified. V drops 4 bases and J drops 2 bases, leaving 20 bases in between. Per the germline V gene, MNHNS is the CDR1 and SASEGT is the CDR2. From the cysteine through the phenylalanine, the CDR3 covers 17 amino acids. Only CDR3 DNA remains: 51 bases, in frame from the first base.